These 18 T cell receptor beta chains were sequenced from one sample in a study of blood T cell repertoires in COVID-19. Generated by immunoSEQ multiplex PCR, the TCRdb table keeps only in-frame clones and is missing some. The sample lists about 250,000 clones, approximately 85% occurring once. The sequencing input was peripheral blood. The receptors stem from a human donor with COVID-19, enrolled during active disease. The donor label of this sample is uncertain.

The J gene is TRBJ1-5, the V gene TRBV7-2; 7 bases match TRBD1. Germline assignment: CDR1 SGHTA and CDR2 FQGNSA. CDR3 length: 15 residues. The V and J ends lost 7 bases and 0 bases, in that order; junction bases with no gene match: 6. CDR3 region: CASTPGGSSNQPQHF. DNA of the CDR3: TGTGCCAGCACCCCAGGGGGGAGTAGCAATCAGCCCCAGCATTTT.

The CDR3 DNA is TGTGCCTGGAGTCCGGGACTAGCGGGAGGGCAAGGCAATGAGCAGTTCTTC. This codes for CAWSPGLAGGQGNEQFF. The chain combines TRBV30 with TRBJ2-1, with 16 bases fitting TRBD2. Trimming took 2 bases from V and 6 from J; bases not matched to a gene: 7. Germline CDR1 GTSNPN, CDR2 SVGIG (reference sequence). CDR3 length: 17 residues.

The rearrangement links TRBV28 to TRBJ2-7; 7 bases fit TRBD1. The CDR3 totals 15 residues. V dropped 6 bases and J dropped 1; count of bases not matched to a gene: 9. CDR1 MDHEN and CDR2 SYDVKM come from the germline V gene. In DNA, the CDR3 is TGTGCCAGCAGGAAGACAGGGAGAGGGTCCTACGAGCAGTACTTC. Protein sequence: CASRKTGRGSYEQYF.

This chain links TRBV15 with TRBJ1-1; D is uncertain. V was pared by 0 bases and J by 4 bases, with 6 bases between. The CDR3 is 13 residues long. Germline-derived CDR1 and CDR2 are LNHNV and YYDKDF (reference sequence). The CDR3 DNA follows: TGTGCCACCAGCAGAGATTATAGCACTGAAGCTTTCTTT. Its translation: CATSRDYSTEAFF.

The gene calls are TRBV27 and TRBJ2-3, with D possibly TRBD1 on 5 matching bases. The CDR3 covers 13 residues. The V end lost 6 bases, the J end lost 3 bases, and 10 bases lay between the germline ends. CDR1 and CDR2 from the germline V gene are MNHEY and SMNVEV (reference sequence). In nucleotides, the CDR3 is TGTGCCAGCAGGGATCAGGGAACAGATACGCAGTATTTT. This encodes CASRDQGTDTQYF.

The rearrangement joins TRBV11-2 to TRBJ2-3, with 10 bases matching TRBD2. The junction had 1 base not matched to a gene; V was cut back by 2 bases and J by 2 bases. The CDR3 is 15 amino acids. Germline values: CDR1 SGHAT, CDR2 FQNNGV. Written as DNA, the CDR3 is TGTGCCAGCAGCTTACTAGCGGGAGCCACAGATACGCAGTATTTT. Protein product: CASSLLAGATDTQYF.

The V gene is TRBV19, the J gene TRBJ2-1; 10 bases map to TRBD1. This CDR3 is 15 amino acids long. The V segment lost 3 bases and the J segment 7 bases; nucleotides outside the gene matches: 6. The germline CDR1 and CDR2 sequences are LNHDA and SQIVND (reference sequence). CDR3 nucleotides: TGTGCCAGTAGTATGGGGACAGGGGTTAGAAATGAGCAGTTCTTC. This translates into CASSMGTGVRNEQFF.

CDR3 residues: CASTSSGRPSNEQFF. CDR3 nucleotide sequence: TGTGCCAGCACCTCAAGCGGGAGGCCGTCTAATGAGCAGTTCTTC. V gene TRBV6-5 combines with J gene TRBJ2-1; 9 nucleotides line up with TRBD2. After removal of 7 bases from V and 7 bases from J, the junction contained 11 bases not matched to a gene. The CDR3 length is 15 residues. Germline assignment: CDR1 MNHEY and CDR2 SVGAGI.

This chain connects TRBV2 to TRBJ1-4; 9 bases are shared with TRBD1. The CDR3 has 17 residues. The V segment lost 3 bases and the J segment 7 bases; nucleotides outside the gene matches: 12. In germline, CDR1 is SNHLY, CDR2 FYNNEI. The CDR3 loop is CASSDRLGPGQGEKLFF. Here the CDR3 DNA reads TGTGCCAGCAGTGATAGGTTGGGACCGGGACAGGGTGAAAAACTGTTTTTT.

This chain uses TRBV14 with TRBJ1-6, with TRBD1 matching over 8 bases. J lost 10 bases, V lost 2 bases, and 7 bases had no gene match. Germline V gene sequence: CDR1 SGHDN, CDR2 FVKESK. This CDR3 spans 15 amino acids. This chain's CDR3 is CASSQTGTGLSPLHF. CDR3 in DNA: TGTGCCAGCAGCCAAACCGGGACAGGCCTCTCACCCCTCCACTTT. Full variable domain (outside the CDR3, taken from reference TRBV14 and TRBJ1-6): EAGVTQFPSHSVIEKGQTVTLRCDPISGHDNLYWYRRVMGKEIKFLLHFVKESKQDESGMPNNRFLAERTGGTYSTLKVQPAELEDSGVYFCASSQTGTGLSPLHFGNGTRLTVT.

The chain links TRBV20-1 to TRBJ1-5; no clear D gene. Trimming removed 3 bases at V and 6 bases at J, with 9 bases between. This CDR3 comprises 12 residues. Germline V gene lookup returns CDR1 DFQATT and CDR2 SNEGSKA (reference sequence). The CDR3 nucleotides read TGCAGTGCTAGTACGGTCGGTCAGCCCCAGCATTTT. Amino acids: CSASTVGQPQHF.

The J gene is TRBJ1-2, the V gene TRBV18, with TRBD1 as a possible D gene (5 bases). V dropped 2 bases and J dropped 2 bases, with 12 bases sitting between them. Germline CDR1 is KGHSH and CDR2 is LQKENI. The CDR3 consists of 15 residues. This CDR3 reads CASSPSGDQNYGYTF. DNA for the CDR3: TGTGCCAGCTCACCATCGGGGGACCAAAACTATGGCTACACCTTC. The full variable domain, its missing parts supplied by reference TRBV18 and TRBJ1-2, is NAGVMQNPRHLVRRRGQEARLRCSPMKGHSHVYWYRQLPEEGLKFMVYLQKENIIDESGMPKERFSAEFPKEGPSILRIQQVVRGDSAAYFCASSPSGDQNYGYTFGSGTRLTVV.

This clone was seen more than once but under ten times. The CDR3 reads CASSLYGQGPTGPEAFF. The CDR3 nucleotides read TGCGCCAGCAGCTTGTACGGACAGGGTCCCACTGGACCTGAAGCTTTCTTT. The chain carries TRBV5-1 and TRBJ1-1, with TRBD1 identical over 8 bases. The V and J ends lost 1 base and 6 bases, in that order; junction bases with no gene match: 14. This CDR3 comprises 17 residues. Germline CDR1 and CDR2: SGHRS and YFSETQ.

V is TRBV21-1 and J is TRBJ2-7; TRBD1 is the table's D call, not checked against the DNA. TRBV21-1 is flagged as a pseudogene. CDR3 length: 15 amino acids. The CDR3 DNA sequence: TGTGCCAGCAGTCGTCAGGGTGTTCCATGCTACGAGCAGTACTTC. Amino acid sequence: CASSRQGVPCYEQYF.

This clone showed up just once. The chain uses TRBV5-1 and TRBJ2-7; 7 bases are shared with TRBD2. V shed 3 bases, J shed 2 bases, and the junction held 5 bases outside the gene matches. The CDR3 totals 14 residues. Germline CDR1 is SGHRS and CDR2 is YFSETQ. The CDR3 loop is CASSSEGGPYEQYF. The CDR3 coding sequence is TGCGCCAGCAGCTCTGAGGGAGGGCCCTACGAGCAGTACTTC. Supplemented by reference TRBV5-1 and TRBJ2-7, the full variable domain reads KAGVTQTPRYLIKTRGQQVTLSCSPISGHRSVSWYQQTPGQGLQFLFEYFSETQRNKGNFPGRFSGRQFSNSRSEMNVSTLELGDSALYLCASSSEGGPYEQYFGPGTRLTVT.

The V call is TRBV7-8, the J call TRBJ1-2; D possibly corresponds to TRBD1 (5 bases). Deletions cut 1 base from V and 6 bases from J, with 12 bases between. The length of the CDR3 is 14 residues. Germline V gene sequence: CDR1 SGHVS, CDR2 FQNEAQ. The CDR3 DNA is TGTGCCAGCAGCTTAGTCGGCAGGGTTGATGGCTACACCTTC. This sequence encodes CASSLVGRVDGYTF. Looking up the rest from reference TRBV7-8 and TRBJ1-2 gives the full variable domain: GAGVSQSPRYKVAKRGQDVALRCDPISGHVSLFWYQQALGQGPEFLTYFQNEAQLDKSGLPSDRFFAERPEGSVSTLKIQRTQQEDSAVYLCASSLVGRVDGYTFGSGTRLTVV.

This rearrangement joins TRBV5-3 to TRBJ1-1; D might be TRBD1 (6 bases). TRBV5-3 is known as an ORF, though its function is uncertain. This CDR3 contains 16 residues. V dropped 0 bases and J dropped 4 bases, with 16 bases sitting between them. The CDR3 loop reads CARSLVRQDFTTEAFF. CDR3 DNA sequence: TGTGCCAGAAGCTTGGTGAGACAGGACTTCACCACTGAAGCTTTCTTT.

In its sample, this clone was seen once. CDR3 in amino acids: CASSEMGSSYEQYF. The CDR3 region has the DNA TGTGCCAGCAGTGAGATGGGGAGCTCCTACGAGCAGTACTTC. The V and J genes are TRBV6-1 and TRBJ2-7; possible D gene TRBD2, 5 bases. The germline gives CDR1 MNHNS, CDR2 SASEGT. V lost 3 bases and J lost 0, with 9 bases in between. The CDR3 has 14 residues.